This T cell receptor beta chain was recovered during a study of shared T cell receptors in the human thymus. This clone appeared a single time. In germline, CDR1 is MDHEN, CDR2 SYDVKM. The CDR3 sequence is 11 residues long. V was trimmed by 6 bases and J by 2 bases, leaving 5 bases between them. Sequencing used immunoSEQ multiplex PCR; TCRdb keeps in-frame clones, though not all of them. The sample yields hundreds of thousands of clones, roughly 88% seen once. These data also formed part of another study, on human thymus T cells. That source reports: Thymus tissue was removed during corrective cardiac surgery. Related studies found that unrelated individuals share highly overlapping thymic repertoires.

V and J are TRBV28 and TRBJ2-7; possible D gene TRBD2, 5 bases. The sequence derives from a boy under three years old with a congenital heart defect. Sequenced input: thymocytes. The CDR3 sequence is CASREAYEQYF. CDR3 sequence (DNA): TGTGCCAGCAGGGAGGCCTACGAGCAGTACTTC.